This record looks at one TCR beta chain sequence and its context. Generated by immunoSEQ multiplex PCR, the TCRdb table keeps only in-frame clones and is missing some. The table has approximately 230,000 clones, about 91% seen once. The sample originates from a study of blood T cell repertoires in COVID-19. For the study at large: Researchers got acute and convalescent COVID-19 samples from the United States, Italy and Spain.

Per germline, CDR1 GTSNPN and CDR2 SVGIG (reference sequence). The length of the CDR3 is 13 residues. J gave up 2 bases and V 4 bases, and 2 bases lay outside the gene matches. This TCR was sampled from a woman in her twenties or thirties with COVID-19, enrolled during active disease. Sequencing used peripheral blood. The rearrangement uses TRBV30 and TRBJ2-1; 7 nucleotides line up with TRBD2. As DNA, the CDR3 is TGTGCCTGGACTAGCGGAGCCTACAATGAGCAGTTCTTC. Encoded protein: CAWTSGAYNEQFF.